This T cell receptor (beta chain) was recovered during a study of T-cell reconstitution after alpha-beta-depleted transplantation in children. Findings and limits, study-wide: Reportedly, roughly two months post-transplant, alpha-beta T cells arose from several hundred expanded graft clones. From newly produced T cells came most of the T-cell counts and diversity one year after transplant.

Remarks on this clonotype: Its antigen is currently unknown.

V gave up 0 bases and J gave up 2 bases, with 15 bases separating them. This CDR3 has 18 residues. Per germline, CDR1 SGHRS and CDR2 YFSETQ. TCRbeta library preparation incorporated unique molecular identifiers. In TCRdb, the PCR reads were re-called with MiXCR into one record per CDR3 protein. Altogether around 110,000 distinct CDR3 sequences are present, 10% being singletons, with the ten largest covering less than 35%. The receptor was isolated from a boy aged 2 to 10 with acute lymphoblastic leukemia, due to receive a stem cell transplant. The source material was PBMCs, sampled before TCRalphabeta/CD19-depleted stem cell transplant. This sequence joins TRBV5-1 and TRBJ2-6, with D tentatively TRBD2 (5 bases). DNA of the CDR3: TGCGCCAGCAGCTTGGGGGCGCTAGCCAGCCCTGGGGCCAACGTCCTGACTTTC. Protein: CASSLGALASPGANVLTF.